Following are 30 T cell receptor beta chains from one sample sequenced in a study of OX40 agonist ivuxolimab in advanced cancers. TCRdb's copy holds only in-frame clones and misses some; the assay was immunoSEQ multiplex PCR. The sample consists of 35,000 to 45,000 clones, 70% to 90% of them appearing once. Sequenced material: CD4+ or CD8+ T cells sorted from blood, taken in a trial of the OX40 agonist ivuxolimab. The receptor source for this set is an adult with an advanced solid tumor such as melanoma, head and neck, liver or kidney cancer.

Concerning this clone itself: A read error may produce the germline difference seen at one junction end. J is TRBJ2-5 and V is TRBV7-7, with D tentatively TRBD1 (6 bases). Germline V CDR1 and CDR2: SSHAT, FNYEAQ (reference sequence). This CDR3 comprises 14 residues. CDR3 DNA: TGTGCTAGCAGCTTAACACAGGGTGGAGAGACCCAGTACTTC. Its protein product is CASSLTQGGETQYF.

The CDR3 DNA follows: TGTGCCAGCAGCTTTAGCGGCCCCTACAATGAGCAGTTCTTC. Its translation: CASSFSGPYNEQFF. J is TRBJ2-1 and V is TRBV11-3; the D gene is possibly TRBD2 (6 bases). V was trimmed by 3 bases and J by 2 bases, leaving 8 bases between them. The length of the CDR3 is 14 residues. The V gene's germline CDR1 is SGHNT and CDR2 YENEEA. The full variable domain, in which reference TRBV11-3 and TRBJ2-1 provide the parts outside the CDR3, is EAGVVQSPRYKIIEKKQPVAFWCNPISGHNTLYWYLQNLGQGPELLIRYENEEAVDDSQLPKDRFSAERLKGVDSTLKIQPAELGDSAVYLCASSFSGPYNEQFFGPGTRLTVL.

This clone appeared a few times. The chain uses TRBV27 and TRBJ1-2; TRBD1 matches 7 bases. The CDR3 runs 15 residues. Losses at the gene ends were 10 bases for V and 6 bases for J; bases not matched to a gene: 17. Germline V gene sequence: CDR1 MNHEY, CDR2 SMNVEV (reference sequence). Written as DNA, the CDR3 is TGTGCCACCGGACAGTACAGGGGAGGCGGACATGGCTACACCTTC. Translated: CATGQYRGGGHGYTF.

In DNA, the CDR3 is TGCGCCAGCAGCCAAGAAGAGCGGGCTGAAACCGGGGAGCTGTTTTTT. Encoded protein: CASSQEERAETGELFF. The rearrangement links TRBV4-1 to TRBJ2-2; possibly TRBD2 for D (6 bases). With 0 bases removed from V and 5 bases from J, the gap between germline ends came to 13 bases. CDR1 MGHRA and CDR2 YSYEKL come from the germline V gene. This CDR3 has 16 residues.

The chain couples TRBV30 to TRBJ2-7; D is unclear. CDR3 size: 11 residues. V gave up 2 bases and J gave up 6 bases, with 8 bases separating them. Germline CDR1 is GTSNPN and CDR2 is SVGIG (reference sequence). CDR3 nucleotide sequence: TGTGCCTGGAGTTTGGGCGGCGAGCAGTACTTC. Translating it yields CAWSLGGEQYF.

The rearrangement links TRBV10-1 to TRBJ2-7, with 9 nucleotides matching TRBD2. CDR1 and CDR2 (germline): WNHNN, SYGVQD (reference sequence). The junction had 2 bases not matched to a gene; V was cut back by 3 bases and J by 2 bases. This CDR3 contains 14 residues. In DNA form, the CDR3 reads TGCGCCAGCAGTGAAAGCGGGAGGACCTACGAGCAGTACTTC. Translated: CASSESGRTYEQYF.

In DNA form, the CDR3 reads TGTGCCAGCAGCTTCGAAGCGGGAGTCAAAAACATTCAGTACTTC. It is translated as CASSFEAGVKNIQYF. The chain has TRBV7-2 and TRBJ2-4; TRBD2 matches 8 bases. Per the germline V gene, CDR1 is SGHTA and CDR2 is FQGNSA. The CDR3 is made up of 15 amino acids. V lost 3 bases to trimming and J lost 3 bases; unmatched junction nucleotides: 4.

The gene calls are TRBV19 and TRBJ1-2; D uncertain. Germline V lookup: CDR1 LNHDA, CDR2 SQIVND (reference sequence). V dropped 6 bases and J dropped 3 bases, with 11 bases sitting between them. This CDR3 is built from 13 residues. The CDR3 is CASRPFGDYGYTF. DNA of the CDR3: TGTGCCAGTAGACCTTTCGGGGACTATGGCTACACCTTC.

The chain carries TRBV7-3 and TRBJ2-2, with D possibly being TRBD1 or TRBD2 (5 bases each). V shed 5 bases and J shed 7 bases, with 20 bases lying between them. The CDR3 has 16 amino acids. CDR1 is SGHTA and CDR2 is FQGTGA in the germline V gene. Here the CDR3 reads CASSDRDRGLNGELFF. In DNA form, the CDR3 reads TGTGCCAGCAGCGATAGGGACCGGGGTTTGAACGGGGAGCTGTTTTTT.

The CDR3 region is CSVVEAAREFTGELFF. The CDR3 DNA follows: TGCAGCGTTGTCGAGGCGGCGCGGGAATTCACCGGGGAGCTGTTTTTT. The chain recombines TRBV29-1 with TRBJ2-2; D may be TRBD2 (6 bases). The CDR3 length is 16 residues. Germline V gene lookup returns CDR1 SQVTM and CDR2 ANQGSEA. Trimming took 4 bases from V and 4 from J, leaving 19 bases between them.

This clone was seen a handful of times. This sequence joins TRBV28 and TRBJ2-7; TRBD2 agrees at 12 bases. There are 16 residues in the CDR3. V was clipped by 7 bases and J by 0 bases; unmatched bases: 7. Germline V gene lookup returns CDR1 MDHEN and CDR2 SYDVKM. CDR3 sequence reads: CASKTSGRSSSYEQYF. The CDR3 DNA follows: TGTGCCAGCAAGACTAGCGGGAGATCGAGCTCCTACGAGCAGTACTTC.

The CDR3 sequence: CASSPSGSTDTQYF. CDR3 nucleotides: TGTGCCAGCAGCCCTAGCGGGAGCACAGATACGCAGTATTTT. This chain uses TRBV6-4 with TRBJ2-3; 8 bases map to TRBD2. The CDR3 extends over 14 amino acids. Per germline, CDR1 MRHNA and CDR2 SNTAGT. The junction had 2 bases not matched to a gene; V was cut back by 6 bases and J by 0 bases.

The chain links TRBV18 to TRBJ2-5; TRBD1 matches 8 bases. This CDR3 has 15 amino acids. Germline-derived CDR1 and CDR2 are KGHSH and LQKENI. The J segment lost 5 bases and the V segment lost 3 bases, leaving 8 bases of the junction unmatched. CDR3: CASSPGQGAGETQYF. CDR3 nucleotides: TGTGCCAGCTCACCTGGACAGGGAGCCGGGGAGACCCAGTACTTC. The whole variable domain, filled in from reference TRBV18 and TRBJ2-5, reads NAGVMQNPRHLVRRRGQEARLRCSPMKGHSHVYWYRQLPEEGLKFMVYLQKENIIDESGMPKERFSAEFPKEGPSILRIQQVVRGDSAAYFCASSPGQGAGETQYFGPGTRLLVL.

This rearrangement joins TRBV19 to TRBJ1-4, with unresolved D. The germline V and J ends were trimmed by 5 bases and 7 bases, with 17 bases remaining between them. Germline V CDR1 and CDR2: LNHDA, SQIVND (reference sequence). CDR3 length: 15 amino acids. The CDR3 sequence: CASSEQPSSREKLFF. In DNA, the CDR3 is TGTGCCAGTAGTGAACAGCCTTCATCGCGTGAAAAACTGTTTTTT.

The chain uses TRBV6-5 and TRBJ2-1; TRBD2 matches at 13 bases. J gave up 8 bases and V 6 bases, and 4 bases lay outside the gene matches. CDR3 length: 14 residues. Germline assignment: CDR1 MNHEY and CDR2 SVGAGI. CDR3 sequence (DNA): TGTGCCAGCAGCCGGACTAGCGGGAGCTATGAGCAGTTCTTC. Residues: CASSRTSGSYEQFF.

This clone was seen more than once but under ten times. V gene TRBV4-3 combines with J gene TRBJ1-1, with D possibly matching TRBD1 (5 bases). The V gene lost 4 bases and the J gene lost 5 bases, with 11 bases spanning the gap. This CDR3 comprises 13 residues. Germline lookup yields CDR1 LGHNA and CDR2 YSLEER. The CDR3 region is CASSPGGATEAFF. The CDR3 nucleotides are TGCGCCAGCAGCCCTGGAGGGGCGACTGAAGCTTTCTTT.

This rearrangement joins TRBV11-2 to TRBJ2-1; no clear D gene. With 5 bases removed from V and 4 bases from J, the gap between germline ends came to 24 bases. Germline V CDR1 and CDR2: SGHAT, FQNNGV. This CDR3 region has 18 residues. The CDR3 protein is CASSPSKFATVGYNEQFF. Written as DNA, the CDR3 is TGTGCCAGCAGCCCATCAAAGTTCGCAACCGTAGGGTACAATGAGCAGTTCTTC.

This chain uses TRBV11-3 with TRBJ2-5; D is perhaps TRBD2 (6 bases). The CDR3 has 14 residues. V lost 0 bases to trimming and J lost 5 bases, with 10 bases between them. CDR1 and CDR2 from the germline V gene are SGHNT and YENEEA. CDR3 loop: CASSLEEGRETQYF. The CDR3 coding sequence is TGTGCCAGCAGCTTAGAGGAGGGGAGGGAGACCCAGTACTTC.

In this sample, this clone turned up once. The chain has TRBV28 and TRBJ2-3; 7 bases are shared with TRBD1. CDR3 length: 14 residues. Germline V gives CDR1 MDHEN, CDR2 SYDVKM. V lost 5 bases, J lost 4 bases, and 6 bases stayed unmatched. CDR3 in DNA: TGTGCCAGCAGTCTCCCTACAGGGGCAGATACGCAGTATTTT. This gives the protein CASSLPTGADTQYF.

The rearrangement joins TRBV11-3 to TRBJ2-3; D gene uncertain. V gave up 1 base and J gave up 6 bases, with 11 bases separating them. CDR3 size: 14 residues. The germline V gene encodes CDR1 SGHNT and CDR2 YENEEA. The CDR3 DNA follows: TGTGCCAGCAGCTTAGGTTATGGGCCCGATACGCAGTATTTT. Translation: CASSLGYGPDTQYF.

The chain recombines TRBV28 with TRBJ2-1, with a tentative D call TRBD1 (5 bases). CDR1 MDHEN and CDR2 SYDVKM come from the germline V gene. There are 20 residues in the CDR3. The V and J ends lost 1 base and 4 bases respectively, with 26 bases between them. The CDR3 is CASSLYETGSHLNIYNEQFF. CDR3 DNA sequence: TGTGCCAGCAGTTTATACGAAACAGGTTCCCACCTTAATATATACAATGAGCAGTTCTTC. The full variable domain, rest sourced from reference TRBV28 and TRBJ2-1, is DVKVTQSSRYLVKRTGEKVFLECVQDMDHENMFWYRQDPGLGLRLIYFSYDVKMKEKGDIPEGYSVSREKKERFSLILESASTNQTSMYLCASSLYETGSHLNIYNEQFFGPGTRLTVL.

The CDR3 is CASSPKGTDQDTQYF. CDR3 DNA: TGTGCCAGCTCACCAAAAGGGACAGATCAAGATACGCAGTATTTT. This rearrangement joins TRBV18 to TRBJ2-3; 7 bases are shared with TRBD1. The CDR3 has 15 residues. J lost 5 bases, V lost 2 bases, and 7 bases had no gene match. Germline V CDR1 and CDR2: KGHSH, LQKENI.

This clone was seen more than once but under ten times. The V and J genes are TRBV7-2 and TRBJ1-5, with D possibly matching TRBD1 (5 bases). Germline V gene data show CDR1 as SGHTA and CDR2 as FQGNSA. The germline V and J ends were trimmed by 0 bases and 3 bases, with 15 bases remaining between them. The CDR3 length is 17 residues. The CDR3 DNA reads as TGTGCCAGCAGCTTAGCTAGCCCAGGGAGGGACAATCAGCCCCAGCATTTT. Amino acid sequence: CASSLASPGRDNQPQHF.

This sequence joins TRBV18 and TRBJ2-3; TRBD1 matches 10 bases. With 5 bases clipped from V and 3 bases from J, the junction kept 11 bases outside the gene matches. Germline CDR1 is KGHSH and CDR2 is LQKENI. This CDR3 is 17 amino acids long. CDR3 bases: TGTGCCAGCTCATCAAATCCGGGACAGGGGCTTACAGATACGCAGTATTTT. This sequence encodes CASSSNPGQGLTDTQYF. Full variable domain (rest looked up from reference TRBV18 and TRBJ2-3): NAGVMQNPRHLVRRRGQEARLRCSPMKGHSHVYWYRQLPEEGLKFMVYLQKENIIDESGMPKERFSAEFPKEGPSILRIQQVVRGDSAAYFCASSSNPGQGLTDTQYFGPGTRLTVL.

CDR3 region: CASSFQTSGDGGEQYF. In nucleotides, the CDR3 is TGTGCCAGCAGCTTCCAGACTAGCGGGGATGGGGGGGAGCAGTACTTC. This sequence joins TRBV7-6 and TRBJ2-7, with 11 bases matching TRBD2. V lost 3 bases to trimming and J lost 7 bases; unmatched junction nucleotides: 11. The CDR3 runs to 16 residues. CDR1 SGHVS and CDR2 FNYEAQ come from the germline V gene.

The rearrangement joins TRBV7-8 to TRBJ2-3; TRBD2 matches at 9 bases. The CDR3 is 15 amino acids. CDR1 is SGHVS, CDR2 FQNEAQ, per germline. J lost 2 bases, V lost 7 bases, and 7 bases had no gene match. The CDR3 DNA reads as TGTGCCAGCAAAGGGCCGGGACTAGCCACAGATACGCAGTATTTT. It yields the protein CASKGPGLATDTQYF.

The chain couples TRBV19 to TRBJ1-4, with no clear D. The CDR3 sequence is 12 residues long. Trimming pared 4 bases from V and 10 bases from J, leaving 10 bases between. Germline V gene lookup returns CDR1 LNHDA and CDR2 SQIVND (reference sequence). Written as DNA, the CDR3 is TGTGCCAGTAGTACTATGAGCCGAAAACTGTTTTTT. It specifies CASSTMSRKLFF.

CDR3 sequence (DNA): TGTGCCAGCAGCTTACGACTAGCGGGAGGCACAGATACGCAGTATTTT. Translation: CASSLRLAGGTDTQYF. This chain links TRBV11-3 with TRBJ2-3; 12 bases are a match to TRBD2. CDR1 and CDR2 from the germline V gene are SGHNT and YENEEA. J gave up 1 base and V 2 bases, and 1 base lay outside the gene matches. The CDR3 spans 16 residues.

This clone was counted a single time. The chain combines TRBV19 with TRBJ2-7; perhaps D is TRBD1 or TRBD2 (6 bases each). The CDR3 extends over 15 amino acids. With 4 bases removed from V and 0 bases from J, the gap between germline ends came to 13 bases. Germline CDR1 and CDR2: LNHDA and SQIVND (reference sequence). The CDR3 sequence: CASSKGGPSSYEQYF. CDR3 in DNA: TGTGCCAGTAGTAAGGGGGGTCCGAGCTCCTACGAGCAGTACTTC.

In nucleotides, the CDR3 is TGTGCCAGCAGCTTCGGAGGGAGGGGACTCACAGATACGCAGTATTTT. The encoded protein is CASSFGGRGLTDTQYF. The rearrangement uses TRBV11-2 and TRBJ2-3; 7 positions match TRBD2. Germline V gene data show CDR1 as SGHAT and CDR2 as FQNNGV. The ends lost 3 bases at V and 2 bases at J; junction bases unmatched: 8. The CDR3 is 16 amino acids.